Listed here are 13 T cell receptor beta chains from one sample, sequenced in a study of a mutant IDH1 vaccine in newly diagnosed glioma. Indicated time point: week 35, safety follow-up. The content of each vaccine dose was 300 ug of mutant IDH1 20-mer peptide, and topical imiquimod accompanied it. The method was immunoSEQ multiplex PCR; TCRdb's version includes in-frame clones alone and lacks a portion of them. The table shows roughly 60,000 clones, with 75% to 85% occurring only once. The antigens these receptors bind are not known. Specimen: PBMCs, collected from a glioma patient whose treatment included an IDH1 peptide vaccine. The receptors come from a man between 40 and 49 years old with glioma.

The chain carries TRBV4-2 and TRBJ2-3; TRBD2 agrees at 13 bases. Losses at the gene ends were 0 bases for V and 2 bases for J; bases not matched to a gene: 2. The germline gives CDR1 LGHNA, CDR2 YNFKEQ. This CDR3 is 17 amino acids long. DNA for the CDR3: TGTGCCAGCAGCCAAGAACTAGCGGGGGGGGACACAGATACGCAGTATTTT. Its protein product is CASSQELAGGDTDTQYF.

The rearrangement uses TRBV7-3 and TRBJ1-3, with 8 bases identical to TRBD1. The ends lost 1 base at V and 2 bases at J; junction bases unmatched: 1. The CDR3 loop spans 15 amino acids. Germline V CDR1 and CDR2: SGHTA, FQGTGA. The CDR3 protein is CASSLRGQAGNTIYF. In DNA form, the CDR3 reads TGTGCCAGCAGCTTAAGGGGACAGGCTGGAAACACCATATATTTT. Full variable domain (remainder filled in from reference TRBV7-3 and TRBJ1-3): GAGVSQTPSNKVTEKGKYVELRCDPISGHTALYWYRQSLGQGPEFLIYFQGTGAADDSGLPNDRFFAVRPEGSVSTLKIQRTERGDSAVYLCASSLRGQAGNTIYFGEGSWLTVV.

The table lists this clone with a few counts. DNA of the CDR3: TGTGCCAGCACCCCGAGACTCAGGGGCGATTTCTCCTACGAGCAGTACTTC. This encodes CASTPRLRGDFSYEQYF. The chain combines TRBV2 with TRBJ2-7; D may be TRBD1 (6 bases). The length of the CDR3 is 17 residues. Trimming took 7 bases from V and 0 from J, leaving 22 bases between them. The germline V gene has CDR1 SNHLY and CDR2 FYNNEI.

The V call is TRBV19, the J call TRBJ2-7, with D perhaps TRBD1 (6 bases). Per germline, CDR1 LNHDA and CDR2 SQIVND (reference sequence). Trimming pared 6 bases from V and 1 base from J, leaving 16 bases between. This CDR3 has 15 residues. The CDR3 sequence: CASRRTARGSYEQYF. CDR3 nucleotides: TGTGCCAGTAGAAGGACAGCCCGTGGGTCCTACGAGCAGTACTTC.

The chain recombines TRBV30 with TRBJ2-5; TRBD2 aligns across 8 bases. CDR1 GTSNPN and CDR2 SVGIG come from the germline V gene (reference sequence). The CDR3 runs to 12 residues. After removal of 4 bases from V and 2 bases from J, the junction contained 0 bases not matched to a gene. The CDR3 sequence: CAWTSGQETQYF. CDR3 bases: TGTGCCTGGACTAGCGGGCAAGAGACCCAGTACTTC.

This clone has ten or more counts. V and J are TRBV5-1 and TRBJ2-3; D is unclear. The V and J ends lost 5 bases and 1 base respectively, with 14 bases between them. This CDR3 region has 15 residues. Per the germline V gene, CDR1 is SGHRS and CDR2 is YFSETQ. CDR3 sequence reads: CASSALDGRTDTQYF. The CDR3 DNA is TGCGCCAGCAGTGCATTGGACGGACGCACAGATACGCAGTATTTT. Full variable domain (rest looked up from reference TRBV5-1 and TRBJ2-3): KAGVTQTPRYLIKTRGQQVTLSCSPISGHRSVSWYQQTPGQGLQFLFEYFSETQRNKGNFPGRFSGRQFSNSRSEMNVSTLELGDSALYLCASSALDGRTDTQYFGPGTRLTVL.

V and J are TRBV30 and TRBJ1-1; D may be TRBD1 (6 bases). The CDR3 has 12 amino acids. The V gene lost 5 bases and the J gene lost 10 bases, with 17 bases spanning the gap. CDR1 is GTSNPN, CDR2 SVGIG, per germline (reference sequence). CDR3 amino acids: CAWAPALGGAFF. CDR3 sequence (DNA): TGTGCCTGGGCACCTGCTCTAGGGGGAGCTTTCTTT.

V gene TRBV28 combines with J gene TRBJ1-5, with D possibly matching TRBD1 (6 bases). Per germline, CDR1 MDHEN and CDR2 SYDVKM. Trimming removed 5 bases from V and 3 bases from J, with 14 bases in between. The CDR3 has 15 residues. Here the CDR3 DNA reads TGTGCCAGCAGTGATTCAGGGGTCCTCAATCAGCCCCAGCATTTT. The encoded protein is CASSDSGVLNQPQHF.

This clone has just one count. The V and J genes are TRBV5-3 and TRBJ2-3, with D perhaps TRBD1 (6 bases). TRBV5-3 is classed as an ORF, of uncertain function. This CDR3 is built from 18 residues. The V and J ends lost 4 bases and 3 bases respectively, with 24 bases between them. The CDR3 is CARSLEWTEGSTTDTQYF. CDR3 bases: TGTGCCAGAAGCCTTGAGTGGACAGAAGGAAGTACGACAGATACGCAGTATTTT.

The V and J genes are TRBV10-1 and TRBJ2-7, with TRBD1 as a possible D gene (5 bases). In germline, CDR1 is WNHNN, CDR2 SYGVQD (reference sequence). The V end lost 3 bases, the J end lost 3 bases, and 12 bases lay between the germline ends. The CDR3 runs to 14 residues. CDR3 sequence: CASSDQGRIYEQYF. CDR3 DNA sequence: TGCGCCAGCAGTGATCAGGGCCGAATCTACGAGCAGTACTTC.

V usage is TRBV6-6 and J usage is TRBJ1-1; a possible D gene is TRBD1 (6 bases). There are 13 residues in the CDR3. Germline loops: CDR1 MNHNY, CDR2 SVGAGI (reference sequence). V lost 5 bases to trimming and J lost 11 bases, with 18 bases between them. The CDR3 region is CASSLDRLLSAFF. The CDR3, as DNA: TGTGCCAGCAGTCTAGACAGGCTCCTTTCTGCTTTCTTT.

The V gene is TRBV5-6, the J gene TRBJ2-7, with D perhaps assigned TRBD1 or TRBD2 (6 bases each). The CDR3 is made up of 13 amino acids. Germline CDR1 SGHDT, CDR2 YYEEEE. The ends were cut back, 6 bases at V and 5 bases at J, with 15 bases in the middle. The CDR3 sequence is CASTVRGRHEQYF. The CDR3 DNA is TGTGCCAGCACCGTCCGGGGGCGACACGAGCAGTACTTC. The full variable domain, in which reference TRBV5-6 and TRBJ2-7 provide the parts outside the CDR3, is DAGVTQSPTHLIKTRGQQVTLRCSPKSGHDTVSWYQQALGQGPQFIFQYYEEEERQRGNFPDRFSGHQFPNYSSELNVNALLLGDSALYLCASTVRGRHEQYFGPGTRLTVT.

This sequence joins TRBV19 and TRBJ1-3; perhaps TRBD1 as D (6 bases). Germline CDR1 is LNHDA and CDR2 is SQIVND (reference sequence). CDR3 length equals 15 residues. Trimming took 4 bases from V and 2 from J, leaving 12 bases between them. CDR3 protein: CASSTQTGPGNTIYF. CDR3 nucleotide sequence: TGTGCCAGTAGTACCCAGACAGGACCTGGAAACACCATATATTTT. The variable domain in full, completed from reference TRBV19 and TRBJ1-3, reads DGGITQSPKYLFRKEGQNVTLSCEQNLNHDAMYWYRQDPGQGLRLIYYSQIVNDFQKGDIAEGYSVSREKKESFPLTVTSAQKNPTAFYLCASSTQTGPGNTIYFGEGSWLTVV.